A selection of T cell receptor beta chains follows, all from one sample in a study of blood T cell repertoires in COVID-19. TCRdb's copy holds only in-frame clones and misses some; the assay was immunoSEQ multiplex PCR. This table holds about 250,000 clones, about 90% found once. Sequencing was done on a sample of PBMCs or T cells enriched from blood (not recorded which). These receptors were taken from a woman between 25 and 40 years old with acute COVID-19. The CDR3 runs from the conserved cysteine through the conserved F or W. D genes are given only for firm matches. Clone size is given for some rows only: seen once, a few or many times, or a class if the clone is expanded.

DNA,CDR3,J,D,size,V
TGTGCCAGCAGTCCCCCGGGGGGGGGTATGAATTCACCCCTCCACTTT,CASSPPGGGMNSPLHF,TRBJ1-6,NA,NA,TRBV6-2/TRBV6-3
TGCGCCAGCAGCTTGGAAACGGGGGGAAAAGAAAAACTGTTTTTT,CASSLETGGKEKLFF,TRBJ1-4,NA,NA,TRBV5-1
TGTGCCAGCAGTGAAGCCCAGGGGCTAGCCAAAAACATTCAGTACTTC,CASSEAQGLAKNIQYF,TRBJ2-4,NA,NA,TRBV6-1
TGTGCCACCAGCAGAGATAGGAGACCGCATGAAAAACTGTTTTTT,CATSRDRRPHEKLFF,TRBJ1-4,NA,NA,TRBV15
TGTGCCTGGAGTGTACAGTGGGCAGCTGGTGGCTACACCTTC,CAWSVQWAAGGYTF,TRBJ1-2,NA,NA,TRBV30
TGTGCCAGTAGTATTTCAGGAAGCTCCTACAATGAGCAGTTCTTC,CASSISGSSYNEQFF,TRBJ2-1,NA,NA,TRBV19
TGTGCCAGCTTCTCCCAGCGGGGATCCACAGATACGCAGTATTTT,CASFSQRGSTDTQYF,TRBJ2-3,TRBD2,NA,TRBV18
TGTGCCAGCTCACCACCCTCGACAGGAATGAACACTGAAGCTTTCTTT,CASSPPSTGMNTEAFF,TRBJ1-1,NA,NA,TRBV18
TGTGCCAGTAGCCCCCTTAGCAATCAGCCCCAGCATTTT,CASSPLSNQPQHF,TRBJ1-5,NA,NA,TRBV19
TGTGCCAGCAGTTTGGGTCAGGCGCAGTATTTT,CASSLGQAQYF,TRBJ2-3,NA,NA,TRBV28
TGTGCCAGTAGTATTGACAGGGCCTCTGAAAAACTGTTTTTT,CASSIDRASEKLFF,TRBJ1-4,TRBD1,once,TRBV19
TGCAGCACCTCGACAGGGGGAGGAAACACCATATATTTT,CSTSTGGGNTIYF,TRBJ1-3,TRBD1,NA,TRBV29-1
TGTGCCACCTTACCTCTGAGGAGCACAGATACGCAGTATTTT,CATLPLRSTDTQYF,TRBJ2-3,NA,NA,TRBV2
TGTGCCAGCAGCGTAGTGGGTGGGGCCGATACGCAGTATTTT,CASSVVGGADTQYF,TRBJ2-3,NA,NA,TRBV9
TGTGCCACCAGTGCCTCCCTAGGAACTAGCGGGGACAATGAGCAGTTCTTC,CATSASLGTSGDNEQFF,TRBJ2-1,TRBD2,NA,TRBV24-1
TGTGCCAGCAGCGCATGGGGCAGGACAGACACAGATACGCAGTATTTT,CASSAWGRTDTDTQYF,TRBJ2-3,NA,NA,TRBV3-1/TRBV3-2
TGTGCCAGCAGTGAGGGAGGATGGGCCAAAAACATTCAGTACTTC,CASSEGGWAKNIQYF,TRBJ2-4,NA,NA,TRBV25-1
TGTGCCAGCTCTCAATCGGGGGGCACTGAAGCTTTCTTT,CASSQSGGTEAFF,TRBJ1-1,NA,NA,TRBV18
TGTGCCAGCAGCTTGGTGACAGTAGCTACCTACGAGCAGTACTTC,CASSLVTVATYEQYF,TRBJ2-7,NA,NA,TRBV5-6
TGTGCCAGTACCCCCCGGGGACTAGTGGGAGAGACCCAGTACTTC,CASTPRGLVGETQYF,TRBJ2-5,TRBD2,NA,TRBV19
TGTGCCAGCAGCATTACAGACAGGTCCTATGGCTACACCTTC,CASSITDRSYGYTF,TRBJ1-2,NA,NA,TRBV21-1
TGTGCCAGCAGCTTCGGGGAATCTAAAGCTTTCTTT,CASSFGESKAFF,TRBJ1-1,NA,NA,TRBV5-4
TGTGCCAGCAGTTACAGGACAGGGGACGTCTACGAGCAGTACTTC,CASSYRTGDVYEQYF,TRBJ2-7,TRBD1,NA,TRBV6-5
TGTGCCAGCACCAGGTACGGGAGAAATTCACCCCTCCACTTT,CASTRYGRNSPLHF,TRBJ1-6,NA,NA,TRBV28
TGCGCCAGCAGCCAAGTTCGACAGGGGCACACACTGCTCTATGGCTACACCTTC,CASSQVRQGHTLLYGYTF,TRBJ1-2,TRBD1,NA,TRBV4-1
TGTGCCAGCAGTGAAACAACAGGGGGTGAAGGATCACCCCTCCACTTT,CASSETTGGEGSPLHF,TRBJ1-6,TRBD1,NA,TRBV6-1
TGCGCCAGCAGCTTGGGACAGGGGTTAGATGAGCAGTTCTTC,CASSLGQGLDEQFF,TRBJ2-1,TRBD1,once,TRBV5-1
TGTGCCACCAGCAGAGATCGGAGGGGGCGCCACGAGCAGTACTTC,CATSRDRRGRHEQYF,TRBJ2-7,NA,NA,TRBV15
TGTGCCAGCAGCTTGTTTAGTGGAAACATTCAGTACTTC,CASSLFSGNIQYF,TRBJ2-4,NA,NA,TRBV5-6
TGTGCCAGCAGTTACGCCCAGGGGGACCACAATGAGCAGTTCTTC,CASSYAQGDHNEQFF,TRBJ2-1,TRBD1,NA,TRBV6-5
TGTGCCAGCAGCCTTAGAGGGGACAGCGCAACTAATGAAAAACTGTTTTTT,CASSLRGDSATNEKLFF,TRBJ1-4,TRBD1,NA,TRBV13
TGTGCCAGCAATGGGTTGAGCGCCGGGGAGCTGTTTTTT,CASNGLSAGELFF,TRBJ2-2,NA,NA,TRBV2
TGTGCCAGCAGCTTAGATGGACAGGGGTGGGAGACCCAGTACTTC,CASSLDGQGWETQYF,TRBJ2-5,TRBD1,NA,TRBV11-2
TGCGCCAGCAGCCCACAGGGACAGGGAAGGTCCTACAATGAGCAGTTCTTC,CASSPQGQGRSYNEQFF,TRBJ2-1,TRBD1,NA,TRBV4-1
TGTGCCAGCAGCTTAGGGTATGGCGACAGGGGCACCGGGGAGCTGTTTTTT,CASSLGYGDRGTGELFF,TRBJ2-2,TRBD1,NA,TRBV11-2
TGTGCCAGTGCCGCAGGCGGGGCGGGAGAGACCCAGTACTTC,CASAAGGAGETQYF,TRBJ2-5,NA,once,TRBV5-4
TGTGCCAGCAGCGTAGCGCCAGAACAGAACACTGAAGCTTTCTTT,CASSVAPEQNTEAFF,TRBJ1-1,NA,NA,TRBV9